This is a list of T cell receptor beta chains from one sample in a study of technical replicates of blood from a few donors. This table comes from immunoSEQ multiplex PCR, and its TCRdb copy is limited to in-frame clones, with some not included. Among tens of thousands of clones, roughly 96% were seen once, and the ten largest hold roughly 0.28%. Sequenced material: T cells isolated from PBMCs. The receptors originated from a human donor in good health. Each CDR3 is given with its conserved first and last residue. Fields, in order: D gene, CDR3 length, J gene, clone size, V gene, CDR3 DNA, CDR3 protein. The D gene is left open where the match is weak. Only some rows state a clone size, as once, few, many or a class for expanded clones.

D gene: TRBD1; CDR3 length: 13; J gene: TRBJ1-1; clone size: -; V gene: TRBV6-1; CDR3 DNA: TGTGCCAGCAGTGAGGGGACAGACAGAAGAGCTTTCTTT; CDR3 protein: CASSEGTDRRAFF
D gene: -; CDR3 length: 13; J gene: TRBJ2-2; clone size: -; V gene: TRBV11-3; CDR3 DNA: TGTGCCAGCAGCTTATCCCTCACCGGGGAGCTGTTTTTT; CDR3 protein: CASSLSLTGELFF
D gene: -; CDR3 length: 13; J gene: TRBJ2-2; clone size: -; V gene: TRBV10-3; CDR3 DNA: TGTGCCATCAGTCCCGGGGGTACCGGGGAGCTGTTTTTT; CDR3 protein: CAISPGGTGELFF
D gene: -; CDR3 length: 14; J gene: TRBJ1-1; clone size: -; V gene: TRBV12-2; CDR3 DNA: TGTGCAAGTCGTTTCAGAGGACTTAACACTGAAGCTTTCTTT; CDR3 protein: CASRFRGLNTEAFF
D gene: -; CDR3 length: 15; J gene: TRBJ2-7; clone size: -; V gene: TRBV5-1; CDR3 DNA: TGCGCCAGCGGACTATCTGGGGGTCGGAGCTACGAGCAGTACTTC; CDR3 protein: CASGLSGGRSYEQYF
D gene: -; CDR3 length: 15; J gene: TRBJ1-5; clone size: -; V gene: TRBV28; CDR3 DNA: TGTGCCAGCAGTTTACCGGACAGCGTAAATCAGCCCCAGCATTTT; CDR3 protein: CASSLPDSVNQPQHF
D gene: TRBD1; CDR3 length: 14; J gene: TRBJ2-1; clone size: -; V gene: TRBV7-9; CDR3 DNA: TGTGCCAGCAGCTTACCAGGGGGCTACAATGAGCAGTTCTTC; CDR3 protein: CASSLPGGYNEQFF
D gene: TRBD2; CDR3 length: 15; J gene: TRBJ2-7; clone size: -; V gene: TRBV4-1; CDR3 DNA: TGCGCCAGCAGCCAAGATCGGGGGGTCTCCTACGAGCAGTACTTC; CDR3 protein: CASSQDRGVSYEQYF
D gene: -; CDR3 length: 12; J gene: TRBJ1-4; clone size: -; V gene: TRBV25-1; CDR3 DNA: TGTGCCAGCAGTTGGACTGGTGAAAAACTGTTTTTT; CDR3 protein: CASSWTGEKLFF
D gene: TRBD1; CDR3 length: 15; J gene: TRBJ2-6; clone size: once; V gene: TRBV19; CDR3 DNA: TGTGCCAGTAGCACGACAGGGGCTGGGGCCAACGTCCTGACTTTC; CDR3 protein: CASSTTGAGANVLTF
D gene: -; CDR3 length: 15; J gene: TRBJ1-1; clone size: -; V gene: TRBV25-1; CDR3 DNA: TGTGCCAGCAGCCCATCGGTCCTAGGCGGAACTGAAGCTTTCTTT; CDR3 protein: CASSPSVLGGTEAFF
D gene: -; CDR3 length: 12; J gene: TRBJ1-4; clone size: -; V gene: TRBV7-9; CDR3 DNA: TGTGCCAGCAGCTCAGGGTATGAAAAACTGTTTTTT; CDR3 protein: CASSSGYEKLFF
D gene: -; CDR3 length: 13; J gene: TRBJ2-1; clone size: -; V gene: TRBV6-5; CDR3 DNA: TGTGCCTCTAAGCGGCACGTTGCCGGAGAGCAGTTCTTC; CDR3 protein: CASKRHVAGEQFF
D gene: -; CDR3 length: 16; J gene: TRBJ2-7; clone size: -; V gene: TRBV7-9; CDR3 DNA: TGTGCCAGCAGCAGCGACCGGGACTCTTCCCCCTACGAGCAGTACTTC; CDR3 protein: CASSSDRDSSPYEQYF
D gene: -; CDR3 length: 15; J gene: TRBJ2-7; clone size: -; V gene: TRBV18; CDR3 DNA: TGTGCCAGCTCACCTGTTGGGCCAGACTCCTACGAGCAGTACTTC; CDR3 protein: CASSPVGPDSYEQYF
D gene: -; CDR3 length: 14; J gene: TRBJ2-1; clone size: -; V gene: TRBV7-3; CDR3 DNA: TGTGCCAGCAGCTTATTCGGAGCGAACAATGAGCAGTTCTTC; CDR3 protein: CASSLFGANNEQFF
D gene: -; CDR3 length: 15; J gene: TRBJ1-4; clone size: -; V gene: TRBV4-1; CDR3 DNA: TGCGCCAGCAGCCAAGCCCCCGGGGGTAATGAAAAACTGTTTTTT; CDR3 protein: CASSQAPGGNEKLFF
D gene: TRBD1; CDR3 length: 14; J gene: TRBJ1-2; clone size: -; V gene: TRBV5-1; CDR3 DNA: TGCGCCAGCAGCAGTGGAGACAGGGGATATGGCTACACCTTC; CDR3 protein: CASSSGDRGYGYTF
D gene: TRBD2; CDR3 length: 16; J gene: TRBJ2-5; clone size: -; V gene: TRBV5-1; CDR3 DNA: TGCGCCAGCAGCATAGGACTAGCGGGCATGGACGAGACCCAGTACTTC; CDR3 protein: CASSIGLAGMDETQYF
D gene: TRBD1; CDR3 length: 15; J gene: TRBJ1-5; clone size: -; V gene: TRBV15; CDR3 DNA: TGTGCCACCAGCAGGGGGACAGGGGTGGGGCAGCCCCAGCATTTT; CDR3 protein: CATSRGTGVGQPQHF
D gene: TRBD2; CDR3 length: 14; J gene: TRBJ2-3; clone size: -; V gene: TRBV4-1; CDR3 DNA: TGCGCCAGCAAGGCGGGGGGGACGGCAGATACGCAGTATTTT; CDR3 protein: CASKAGGTADTQYF
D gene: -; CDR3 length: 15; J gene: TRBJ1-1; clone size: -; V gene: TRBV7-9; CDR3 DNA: TGTGCCAGCAGCTTAAGCGGGGGGATGAACACTGAAGCTTTCTTT; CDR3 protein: CASSLSGGMNTEAFF
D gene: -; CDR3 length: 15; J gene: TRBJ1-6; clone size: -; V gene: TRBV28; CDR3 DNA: TGTGCCTCAAGAGAGAGCGGGCAGAGTAATTCACCCCTCCACTTT; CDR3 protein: CASRESGQSNSPLHF
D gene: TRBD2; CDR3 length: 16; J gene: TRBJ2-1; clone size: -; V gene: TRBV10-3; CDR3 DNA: TGTGCCATCAGCCCCGGGCGGGGCGGGGGGGAGAATGAGCAGTTCTTC; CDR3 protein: CAISPGRGGGENEQFF
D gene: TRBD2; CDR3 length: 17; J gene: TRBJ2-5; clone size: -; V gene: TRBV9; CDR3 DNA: TGTGCCAGCAGCCCCGAGGGTAGCGGGGGGTTACAAGAGACCCAGTACTTC; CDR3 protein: CASSPEGSGGLQETQYF
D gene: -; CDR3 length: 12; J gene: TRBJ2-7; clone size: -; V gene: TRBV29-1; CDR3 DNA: TGCAGCGTTTTTGAGGGCGCCTACGAGCAGTACTTC; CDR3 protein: CSVFEGAYEQYF
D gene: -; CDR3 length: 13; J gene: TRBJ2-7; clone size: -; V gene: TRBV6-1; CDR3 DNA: TGTGCCAGCAGTGAAGTCAGCTCCTACGAGCAGTACTTC; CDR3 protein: CASSEVSSYEQYF
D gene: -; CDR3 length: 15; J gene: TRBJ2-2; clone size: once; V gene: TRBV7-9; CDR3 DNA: TGTGCCAGCAGCTTAGTCCAGTCGAACACCGGGGAGCTGTTTTTT; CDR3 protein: CASSLVQSNTGELFF
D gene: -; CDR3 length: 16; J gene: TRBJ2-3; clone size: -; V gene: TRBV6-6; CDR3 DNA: TGTGCCAGCAGTCAAACCCCCGGTGGTGGCACAGATACGCAGTATTTT; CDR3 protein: CASSQTPGGGTDTQYF
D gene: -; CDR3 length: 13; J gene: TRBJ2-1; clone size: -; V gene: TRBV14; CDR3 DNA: TGTGCCAGCAGCCAAGCCGCGGTAGGTGAGCAGTTCTTC; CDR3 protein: CASSQAAVGEQFF
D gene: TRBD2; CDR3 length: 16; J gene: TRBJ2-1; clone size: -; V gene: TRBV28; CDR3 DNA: TGTGCCAGCAGTCTTCGGGAGGAGAGACCTTACAATGAGCAGTTCTTC; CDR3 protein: CASSLREERPYNEQFF
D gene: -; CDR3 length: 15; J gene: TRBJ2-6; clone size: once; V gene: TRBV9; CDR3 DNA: TGTGCCAGCAGCGTAGGGGGGGCTGGGGCCAACGTCCTGACTTTC; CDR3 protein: CASSVGGAGANVLTF
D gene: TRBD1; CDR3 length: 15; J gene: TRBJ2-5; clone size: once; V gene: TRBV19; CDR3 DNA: TGTGCCACCTCAGTACCGGGACAGGGATTTGAGACCCAGTACTTC; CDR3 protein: CATSVPGQGFETQYF
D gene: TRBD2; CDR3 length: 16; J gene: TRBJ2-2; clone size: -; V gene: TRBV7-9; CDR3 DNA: TGTGCCAGCAGCTCAGGACTAGCGGGGGGGACCGGGGAGCTGTTTTTT; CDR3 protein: CASSSGLAGGTGELFF
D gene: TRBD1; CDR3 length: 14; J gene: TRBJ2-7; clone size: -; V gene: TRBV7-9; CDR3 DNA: TGTGCCAGCAGCATAACCCGACAGGGCGACGAGCAGTACTTC; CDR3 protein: CASSITRQGDEQYF
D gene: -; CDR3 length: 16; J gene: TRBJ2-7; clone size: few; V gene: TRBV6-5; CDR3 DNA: TGTGCCAGCAGTTACTCGATTCGGGACTTCAACTACGAGCAGTACTTC; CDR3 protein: CASSYSIRDFNYEQYF
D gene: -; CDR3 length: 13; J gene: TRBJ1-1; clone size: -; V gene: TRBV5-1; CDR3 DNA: TGCGCCAGCAGTGGGGACCCCGGGGGTGAAGCTTTCTTT; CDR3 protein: CASSGDPGGEAFF
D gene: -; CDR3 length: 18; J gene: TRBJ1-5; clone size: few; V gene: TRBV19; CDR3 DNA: TGTGCCAGTAGTATAGCCCCTGGACAAGGGCGACTGAATCAGCCCCAGCATTTT; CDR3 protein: CASSIAPGQGRLNQPQHF
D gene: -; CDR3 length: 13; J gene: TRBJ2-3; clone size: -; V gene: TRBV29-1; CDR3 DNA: TGCAGCGTTGGGATTAGCCGCACAGATACGCAGTATTTT; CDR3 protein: CSVGISRTDTQYF
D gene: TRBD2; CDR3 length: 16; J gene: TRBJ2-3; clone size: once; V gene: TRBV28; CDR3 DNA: TGTGCCAGCAGTTTAGGCGGGAGGGCCGGCACAGATACGCAGTATTTT; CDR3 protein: CASSLGGRAGTDTQYF
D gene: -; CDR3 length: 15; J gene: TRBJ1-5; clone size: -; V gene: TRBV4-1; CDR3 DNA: TGCGCCAGCAGCCGGTACGGGGGGCTCAATCAGCCCCAGCATTTT; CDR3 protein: CASSRYGGLNQPQHF
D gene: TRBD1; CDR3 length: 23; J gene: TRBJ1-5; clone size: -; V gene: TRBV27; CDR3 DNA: TGTGCCAGCAGTTTATTTTTTCACATCCAAACGGGACAGGGGGTCCATAGCAATCAGCCCCAGCATTTT; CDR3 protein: CASSLFFHIQTGQGVHSNQPQHF
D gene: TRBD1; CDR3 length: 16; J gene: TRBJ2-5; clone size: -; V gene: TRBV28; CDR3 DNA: TGTGCCAGCACCATTTACGGACAGGGTGAGGGAGAGACCCAGTACTTC; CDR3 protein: CASTIYGQGEGETQYF
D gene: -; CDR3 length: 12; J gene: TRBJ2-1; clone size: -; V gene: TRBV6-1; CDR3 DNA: TGTGCCAGCAGTGACAACACTGCTGGACTGATCTTC; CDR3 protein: CASSDNTAGLIF
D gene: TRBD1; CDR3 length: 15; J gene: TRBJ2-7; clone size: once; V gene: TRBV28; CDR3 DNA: TGTGCCAGCAGTTCCGGGACAGGGGCCCCCAGGGAGCAGTACTTC; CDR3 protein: CASSSGTGAPREQYF